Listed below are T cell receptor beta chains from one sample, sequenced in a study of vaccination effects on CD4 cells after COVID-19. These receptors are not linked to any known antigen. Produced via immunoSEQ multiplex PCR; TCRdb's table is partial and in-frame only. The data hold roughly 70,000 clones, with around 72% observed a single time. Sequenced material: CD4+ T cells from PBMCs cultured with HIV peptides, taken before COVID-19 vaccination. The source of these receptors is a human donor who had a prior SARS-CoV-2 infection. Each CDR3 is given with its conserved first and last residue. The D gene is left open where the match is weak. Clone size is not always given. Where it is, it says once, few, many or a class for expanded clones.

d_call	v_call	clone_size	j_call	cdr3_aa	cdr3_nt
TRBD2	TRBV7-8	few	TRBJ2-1	CASSLLPGLGVEQFF	TGTGCCAGCAGCTTACTCCCCGGACTAGGGGTTGAGCAGTTCTTC
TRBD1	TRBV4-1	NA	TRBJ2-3	CASSQEGTVARQPYF	TGCGCCAGCAGCCAAGAGGGGACAGTAGCCCGACAGCCATATTTT
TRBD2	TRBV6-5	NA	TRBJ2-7	CASRGVAGGFYEQYF	TGTGCCAGCAGGGGAGTAGCGGGGGGCTTCTACGAGCAGTACTTC
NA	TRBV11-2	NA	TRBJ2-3	CASSLELHTDTQYF	TGTGCCAGCAGCTTAGAACTACACACAGATACGCAGTATTTT
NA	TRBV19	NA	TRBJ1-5	CASSTSGTPRQHF	TGTGCCAGTAGTACCTCCGGGACACCGCGGCAGCATTTT
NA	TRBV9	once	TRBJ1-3	CASSVSLPGGSGNTIYF	TGTGCCAGCAGCGTGAGCCTCCCGGGGGGCTCTGGAAACACCATATATTTT
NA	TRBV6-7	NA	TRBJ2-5	CASSYLCLRETQYF	TGTGCCAGCAGTTACTTGTGTCTTCGAGAGACCCAGTACTTC
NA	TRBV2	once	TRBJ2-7	CASSSVSLYEQYF	TGTGCCAGCAGCTCGGTATCGCTCTACGAGCAGTACTTC
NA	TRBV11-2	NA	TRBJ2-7	CASSFSGRVDYEQYF	TGTGCCAGCAGCTTTTCGGGCAGGGTAGATTACGAGCAGTACTTC
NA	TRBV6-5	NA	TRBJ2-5	CASMENRGGETQYF	TGTGCCAGCATGGAAAACAGGGGAGGGGAGACCCAGTACTTC
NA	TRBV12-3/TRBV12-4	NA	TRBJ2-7	CAIQLDNEQYF	TGTGCCATCCAACTCGACAACGAGCAGTACTTC
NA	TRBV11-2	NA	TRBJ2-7	CASSLGGTWTNEQYF	TGTGCCAGCAGCTTAGGCGGGACCTGGACTAACGAGCAGTACTTC
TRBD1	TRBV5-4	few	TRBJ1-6	CASSLQGANSPLHF	TGTGCCAGCAGCTTACAGGGGGCTAATTCACCCCTCCACTTT
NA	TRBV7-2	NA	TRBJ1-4	CASSPRGRGATNEKLFF	TGTGCCAGCAGCCCCCGGGGGAGGGGTGCAACTAATGAAAAACTGTTTTTT
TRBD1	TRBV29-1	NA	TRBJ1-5	CSVGTGTNQPQHF	TGCAGCGTTGGGACAGGAACCAATCAGCCCCAGCATTTT
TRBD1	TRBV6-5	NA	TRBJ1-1	CASSMGQKEAFF	TGTGCCAGCAGTATGGGACAGAAAGAAGCTTTCTTT
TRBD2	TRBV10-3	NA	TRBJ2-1	CAISESRASGKLDEQFF	TGTGCCATCAGTGAGTCGAGGGCTAGCGGGAAGTTGGATGAGCAGTTCTTC
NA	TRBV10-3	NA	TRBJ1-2	CAIQGRGTPTNYGYTF	TGTGCGATTCAGGGGCGTGGGACACCAACTAACTATGGCTACACCTTC
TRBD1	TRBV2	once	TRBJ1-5	CASSGQGGNQPQHF	TGTGCCAGCAGCGGACAGGGAGGAAATCAGCCCCAGCATTTT
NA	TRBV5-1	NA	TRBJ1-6	CASSLVVGVGSPLHF	TGCGCCAGCAGCTTGGTTGTAGGGGTTGGTTCACCCCTCCACTTT
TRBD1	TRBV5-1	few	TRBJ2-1	CASSLRQGAGEQFF	TGCGCCAGCAGCTTGAGACAGGGGGCAGGTGAGCAGTTCTTC
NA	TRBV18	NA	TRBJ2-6	CASSPRSSGANVLTF	TGTGCCAGCTCACCAAGGTCCTCTGGGGCCAACGTCCTGACTTTC
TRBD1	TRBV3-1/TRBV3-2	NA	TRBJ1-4	CASSQRTGEKLFF	TGTGCCAGCAGCCAACGGACAGGGGAAAAACTGTTTTTT
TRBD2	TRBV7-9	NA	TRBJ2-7	CASSSLGTSGTRIYEQYF	TGTGCCAGCAGCTCACTAGGGACTAGCGGGACTAGAATTTACGAGCAGTACTTC
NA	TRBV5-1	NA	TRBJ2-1	CASSPSGRMEWDNEQFF	TGCGCCAGCAGCCCTTCCGGACGGATGGAATGGGACAATGAGCAGTTCTTC
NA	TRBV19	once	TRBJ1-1	CASSIQGAPNTEAFF	TGTGCCAGTAGTATACAGGGCGCACCGAACACTGAAGCTTTCTTT
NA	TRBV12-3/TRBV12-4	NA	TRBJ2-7	CASSSTAFYEQYF	TGTGCCAGCAGTTCGACAGCCTTCTACGAGCAGTACTTC
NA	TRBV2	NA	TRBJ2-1	CASSETPNEQFF	TGTGCCAGCAGTGAGACTCCCAATGAGCAGTTCTTC
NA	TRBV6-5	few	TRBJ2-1	CASWAGYNEQFF	TGTGCCAGCTGGGCAGGCTACAATGAGCAGTTCTTC
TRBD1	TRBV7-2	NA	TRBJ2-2	CASSPQGWDTGELFF	TGTGCCAGCAGCCCACAGGGGTGGGACACCGGGGAGCTGTTTTTT
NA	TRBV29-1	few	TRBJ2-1	CSSLTRGYNEQFF	TGCAGCAGCCTGACTAGGGGTTACAATGAGCAGTTCTTC
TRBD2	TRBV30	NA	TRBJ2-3	CAAYLRWEGSTDTQYF	TGTGCCGCATACCTCCGATGGGAGGGTAGCACAGATACGCAGTATTTT
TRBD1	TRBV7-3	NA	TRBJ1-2	CASSPSGTGVGYTF	TGTGCCAGCAGCCCATCCGGGACAGGGGTCGGCTACACCTTC
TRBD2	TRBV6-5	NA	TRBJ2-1	CASRYSSGVNNEQFF	TGTGCCAGTCGATATTCTAGCGGGGTAAACAATGAGCAGTTCTTC
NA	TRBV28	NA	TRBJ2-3	CASSLIGQYTDTQYF	TGTGCCAGCAGTTTAATTGGGCAGTACACAGATACGCAGTATTTT
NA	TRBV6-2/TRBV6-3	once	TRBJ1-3	CASSYPSSGNTIYF	TGTGCCAGCAGTTACCCGTCATCTGGAAACACCATATATTTT
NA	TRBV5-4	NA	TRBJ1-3	CASSFDGLGNTIYF	TGTGCCAGCAGCTTCGACGGGTTAGGAAACACCATATATTTT
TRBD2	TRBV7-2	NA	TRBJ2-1	CASSPFGSGSRNEQFF	TGTGCCAGCAGCCCGTTCGGCAGCGGGAGTCGGAATGAGCAGTTCTTC
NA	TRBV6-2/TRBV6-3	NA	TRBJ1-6	CASSYGGGIGNSPLHF	TGTGCCAGCAGTTACGGCGGGGGAATTGGAAATTCACCCCTCCACTTT
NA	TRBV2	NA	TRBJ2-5	CASSTYQETQYF	TGTGCCAGCAGTACCTACCAAGAGACCCAGTACTTC
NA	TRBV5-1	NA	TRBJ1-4	CASGQRGREKLFF	TGCGCCAGCGGACAGAGAGGGCGCGAAAAACTGTTTTTT
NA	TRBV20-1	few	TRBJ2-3	CSASSWPRVMTQYF	TGCAGTGCTAGTAGTTGGCCCCGAGTCATGACGCAGTATTTT
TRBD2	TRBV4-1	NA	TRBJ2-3	CASSQVGWGGTQYF	TGCGCCAGCAGCCAAGTCGGTTGGGGGGGTACGCAGTATTTT
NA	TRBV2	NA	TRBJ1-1	CASSVMDLRYSLGTEAFF	TGTGCCAGCAGTGTAATGGATTTGAGGTATTCGTTGGGCACTGAAGCTTTCTTT
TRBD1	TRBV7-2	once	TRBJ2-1	CASAPGTDPIYNEQFF	TGTGCCAGCGCTCCAGGGACAGACCCCATCTACAATGAGCAGTTCTTC
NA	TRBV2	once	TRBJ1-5	CASSAQTSNQPQHF	TGTGCCAGCAGTGCACAGACTTCCAATCAGCCCCAGCATTTT
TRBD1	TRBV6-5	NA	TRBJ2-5	CASSRNQGVGETQYF	TGTGCCAGCAGTCGGAATCAGGGGGTTGGAGAGACCCAGTACTTC
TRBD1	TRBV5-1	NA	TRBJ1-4	CASSLSWTGRNEKLFF	TGCGCCAGCAGCTTATCCTGGACAGGGAGAAACGAAAAACTGTTTTTT